The 22 T cell receptor beta chains below were found in one sample sequenced in a study of human T cells and chemical hapten exposure. TCRdb passed the 5' RACE reads through MiXCR, listing each CDR3 protein once. The table lists 110,000 or so distinct CDR3 sequences, roughly 19% of them singletons. The authors' total RNA extraction used unfractionated whole blood. All receptors come from a human donor in good health.

This clonotype came up a few times. The V gene is TRBV7-2, the J gene TRBJ1-2; 9 bases line up with TRBD1. The V gene's germline CDR1 is SGHTA and CDR2 FQGNSA. The CDR3 extends over 15 amino acids. The trim removed 1 base at V and 6 bases at J, leaving 6 bases unmatched. CDR3 in amino acids: CASSLDRGRFDGYTF. CDR3 DNA: TGTGCCAGCAGCTTAGACAGGGGGCGCTTCGATGGCTACACCTTC.

V usage is TRBV6-2 or TRBV6-3 and J usage is TRBJ2-2; perhaps D is TRBD1 or TRBD2 (5 bases each). V was shortened by 6 bases and J by 2 bases, with 10 bases between the two germline ends. Per the germline V gene, CDR1 is MNHEY and CDR2 is SVGEGT. The CDR3 loop spans 14 amino acids. The CDR3 is CASRLGTNTGELFF. The CDR3 nucleotides are TGTGCCAGCAGGCTCGGGACCAACACCGGGGAGCTGTTTTTT.

The chain's CDR3 is CAESGAMNTEAFF. In DNA, the CDR3 is TGTGCCGAGTCAGGGGCCATGAACACTGAAGCTTTCTTT. The gene calls are TRBV28 and TRBJ1-1; the D gene is possibly TRBD1 (6 bases). The CDR3 runs 13 residues. Germline V lookup: CDR1 MDHEN, CDR2 SYDVKM. The V and J ends lost 11 bases and 0 bases respectively, with 13 bases between them. Full variable domain (remainder filled in from reference TRBV28 and TRBJ1-1): DVKVTQSSRYLVKRTGEKVFLECVQDMDHENMFWYRQDPGLGLRLIYFSYDVKMKEKGDIPEGYSVSREKKERFSLILESASTNQTSMYLCAESGAMNTEAFFGQGTRLTVV.

This clonotype was detected ten times or more. The chain has TRBV4-2 and TRBJ1-4; 12 nucleotides agree with TRBD1. There are 15 residues in the CDR3. Germline CDR1 reads LGHNA; CDR2 reads YNFKEQ. With 6 bases clipped from V and 11 bases from J, the junction kept 10 bases outside the gene matches. The chain's CDR3 is CASSTPGTGGEKLFF. The CDR3 DNA follows: TGTGCCAGCAGTACCCCCGGGACAGGGGGCGAGAAACTGTTTTTT.

The V and J genes are TRBV27 and TRBJ2-3; a weak D match, TRBD2 (6 bases). The V gene's germline CDR1 is MNHEY and CDR2 SMNVEV (reference sequence). V was cut by 7 bases and J by 3 bases, with 14 bases left in between. This CDR3 spans 14 amino acids. The DNA of the CDR3 is TGTGCCAGCACAACGGGAGTTAGGACAGATACGCAGTATTTT. Its translation: CASTTGVRTDTQYF.

The rearrangement uses TRBV9 and TRBJ2-1; a weak D match, TRBD1 (5 bases). CDR3 length: 15 amino acids. CDR1 and CDR2 (germline): SGDLS, YYNGEE. Between the trimmed V and J ends, which lost 0 bases and 3 bases, there was a span of 10 bases. For the CDR3, the DNA is TGTGCCAGCAGCGTAGAAGGGGCGGACTACAATGAGCAGTTCTTC. Protein product: CASSVEGADYNEQFF. Together with reference TRBV9 and TRBJ2-1, the CDR3 gives the full variable domain: DSGVTQTPKHLITATGQRVTLRCSPRSGDLSVYWYQQSLDQGLQFLIQYYNGEERAKGNILERFSAQQFPDLHSELNLSSLELGDSALYFCASSVEGADYNEQFFGPGTRLTVL.

A few counts support this clonotype. This sequence joins TRBV29-1 and TRBJ1-1; 7 bases fit TRBD1. Germline trimming cut 6 bases from V and 0 bases from J; bases unmatched to any gene: 7. Germline assignment: CDR1 SQVTM and CDR2 ANQGSEA. The CDR3 contains 14 residues. CDR3: CSVKTGRLNTEAFF. The CDR3 DNA is TGCAGCGTGAAGACAGGGCGCCTGAACACTGAAGCTTTCTTT.

V is TRBV9 and J is TRBJ2-1, with D maybe TRBD1 (5 bases). CDR3 length: 15 amino acids. Germline V gene sequence: CDR1 SGDLS, CDR2 YYNGEE. Trimming stripped 4 bases from V and 8 bases from J, with 19 bases between. DNA for the CDR3: TGTGCCAGCAGCCCTCGGCGCCAGGGTTCCGATGAGCAGTTCTTC. This encodes CASSPRRQGSDEQFF.

The chain is built from TRBV28 and TRBJ2-5; 8 bases are a match to TRBD1. This CDR3 is built from 15 residues. Germline-derived CDR1 and CDR2 are MDHEN and SYDVKM. After removal of 3 bases from V and 5 bases from J, the junction contained 8 bases not matched to a gene. CDR3 protein: CASSFFRGPVETQYF. CDR3 bases: TGTGCCAGCAGTTTTTTCAGGGGGCCGGTGGAGACCCAGTACTTC.

This clonotype was seen only a few times. The chain has TRBV5-6 and TRBJ2-5; D not certain. This CDR3 has 13 residues. V was shortened by 4 bases and J by 1 base, with 8 bases between the two germline ends. Germline lookup yields CDR1 SGHDT and CDR2 YYEEEE. CDR3 protein: CASSTAVQETQYF. The CDR3 DNA sequence: TGTGCCAGCAGCACCGCGGTCCAAGAGACCCAGTACTTC.

This clonotype appeared a few times. The chain is built from TRBV6-5 and TRBJ2-1; D remains unclear. Trimming removed 5 bases at V and 8 bases at J, with 19 bases between. The length of the CDR3 is 15 residues. CDR1 and CDR2 from the germline V gene are MNHEY and SVGAGI. The CDR3 bases are TGTGCCAGCAGTCAGACCCCGGTGGCTCGGGATGAGCAGTTCTTC. Encoded protein: CASSQTPVARDEQFF.

This chain connects TRBV27 to TRBJ2-7; D is uncertain. V was trimmed by 5 bases and J by 7 bases, leaving 24 bases between them. Germline values: CDR1 MNHEY, CDR2 SMNVEV (reference sequence). CDR3 length: 16 residues. CDR3 protein: CASSKGPSPDLREQYF. CDR3 coding DNA: TGTGCCAGCAGTAAAGGACCATCCCCGGATTTAAGGGAGCAGTACTTC.

Only a few counts were recorded for this clonotype. The rearrangement joins TRBV28 to TRBJ2-3, with 7 bases identical to TRBD2. The CDR3 covers 15 residues. Trimming removed 6 bases from V and 1 base from J; junction bases left unmatched: 7. Per germline, CDR1 MDHEN and CDR2 SYDVKM. The CDR3 loop is CASSPRGGGTDTQYF. The CDR3 nucleotides are TGTGCCAGCAGCCCTCGGGGAGGGGGCACAGATACGCAGTATTTT.

This chain joins TRBV29-1 and TRBJ2-5, with TRBD2 as a possible D gene (5 bases). The V and J ends lost 7 bases and 4 bases respectively, with 13 bases between them. This CDR3 is 12 amino acids long. Per germline, CDR1 SQVTM and CDR2 ANQGSEA. The CDR3: CSGGSGSETQYF. In DNA form, the CDR3 reads TGCAGCGGGGGAAGCGGCTCAGAGACCCAGTACTTC.

Only a few counts were recorded for this clonotype. The V gene is TRBV6-5, the J gene TRBJ2-3; possibly TRBD2 for D (6 bases). The CDR3 covers 16 residues. CDR1 and CDR2 (germline): MNHEY, SVGAGI. Trimming left V 4 bases short and J 6 bases short, with 20 bases between. Here the CDR3 DNA reads TGTGCCAGCAGTTTAGGAAGTGTTGCGGGGCAGGATACGCAGTATTTT. Translated, it gives CASSLGSVAGQDTQYF.

CDR3 in amino acids: CASRRTSNQPQHF. CDR3 bases: TGTGCCAGTAGAAGAACATCCAATCAGCCCCAGCATTTT. The rearrangement joins TRBV19 to TRBJ1-5; D not resolved. V shed 6 bases and J shed 3 bases, with 9 bases lying between them. This CDR3 comprises 13 residues. CDR1 LNHDA and CDR2 SQIVND come from the germline V gene (reference sequence).

The chain is built from TRBV28 and TRBJ1-3, with 10 bases matching TRBD1. Germline CDR1 is MDHEN and CDR2 is SYDVKM. The J segment lost 4 bases and the V segment lost 4 bases, leaving 7 bases of the junction unmatched. The length of the CDR3 is 16 residues. The CDR3 DNA reads as TGTGCCAGCAGTTCGCCCCGACAGGGGGCAGGAAACACCATATATTTT. It specifies CASSSPRQGAGNTIYF.

The V and J genes are TRBV2 and TRBJ2-5; TRBD2 matches 13 bases. This CDR3 is built from 15 residues. The J segment lost 3 bases and the V segment lost 7 bases, leaving 5 bases of the junction unmatched. The V gene's germline CDR1 is SNHLY and CDR2 FYNNEI. The CDR3 region is CASTRTSGREETQYF. DNA for the CDR3: TGTGCCAGCACCCGGACTAGCGGGAGAGAAGAGACCCAGTACTTC.

This clonotype was found a few times. The V and J genes are TRBV7-2 and TRBJ2-1, with 8 nucleotides matching TRBD2. J was trimmed by 3 bases and V by 2 bases; bases with no gene match: 3. This CDR3 contains 15 residues. Per germline, CDR1 SGHTA and CDR2 FQGNSA. CDR3 protein: CASSLLAGNYNEQFF. In DNA form, the CDR3 reads TGTGCCAGCAGCTTATTAGCGGGGAACTACAATGAGCAGTTCTTC.

This sequence joins TRBV28 and TRBJ2-5; 11 bases are a match to TRBD2. Germline trimming cut 6 bases from V and 4 bases from J; bases unmatched to any gene: 4. Germline-derived CDR1 and CDR2 are MDHEN and SYDVKM. The CDR3 runs 14 residues. The DNA of the CDR3 is TGTGCCAGCAGCATAACTAGCGGGAGAGAGACCCAGTACTTC. Its translation is CASSITSGRETQYF.

The rearrangement uses TRBV27 and TRBJ1-2; weak D call: TRBD1 (5 bases). V lost 4 bases and J 8 bases, leaving 14 bases between the germline ends. The CDR3 has 13 amino acids. Germline V CDR1 and CDR2: MNHEY, SMNVEV (reference sequence). CDR3 nucleotides: TGTGCCAGCAGTTCGAGAGTTGGGGCGGGCTACACCTTC. This gives the protein CASSSRVGAGYTF.

The chain uses TRBV28 and TRBJ2-1; 7 nucleotides match TRBD2. Germline CDR1 is MDHEN and CDR2 is SYDVKM. The CDR3 spans 12 residues. Trimming removed 3 bases from V and 13 bases from J; junction bases left unmatched: 6. The CDR3 protein is CASSFRLAPQFF. The CDR3 nucleotides are TGTGCCAGCAGTTTCAGACTAGCCCCCCAGTTCTTC. The variable domain in full, completed from reference TRBV28 and TRBJ2-1, reads DVKVTQSSRYLVKRTGEKVFLECVQDMDHENMFWYRQDPGLGLRLIYFSYDVKMKEKGDIPEGYSVSREKKERFSLILESASTNQTSMYLCASSFRLAPQFFGPGTRLTVL.